A single sample gave rise to the 24 T cell receptor beta chains below, sequenced in a study of regulatory and conventional T cells in RAG deficiency (dated by TCRdb to about 2017). To prepare the library, the immunoSEQ multiplex PCR assay was applied. TCRdb's version of the immuneACCESS table is confined to in-frame rearrangements and falls short of the full clone set. An unresolved V gene accounts for under half of the shortfall where checked; the remainder is of unknown origin. The sample profile shows around 37,000 clones; 89% of them were found once. The ten largest clones capture 12% to 15% of the sample. These same records also appear under a second study, on regulatory T cells. The second investigation adds: The multiplex PCR relied on 52 forward TRBV primers and 13 reverse TRBJ primers, and amplification bias was corrected through assay-based and computational methods.

Sequencing was performed on CD8+ T cells sorted from blood. Receptors originate from a human donor in good health.

Details on this clone: Its ends do not fully match the called genes, so a read error is possible. The same CDR3 also results from other DNA sequences found in this sample. The chain joins TRBV14 to TRBJ2-7; 7 bases match TRBD1. The V gene's germline CDR1 is SGHDN and CDR2 FVKESK. The CDR3 sequence is 13 residues long. The CDR3 DNA sequence: TGCGCCAGCAGCCAGGGGGTTTTTTACGAGCAGTACTTC. It translates to CASSQGVFYEQYF.

J is TRBJ2-3 and V is TRBV27, with 9 positions matching TRBD2. With 2 bases clipped from V and 8 bases from J, the junction kept 5 bases outside the gene matches. CDR3 length: 14 residues. Germline assignment: CDR1 MNHEY and CDR2 SMNVEV (reference sequence). CDR3 nucleotide sequence: TGTGCCAGCAGTTTAGCGGGAGGGCCCGTTACGCAGTATTTT. The encoded protein is CASSLAGGPVTQYF.

The rearrangement uses TRBV5-1 and TRBJ1-1, with D possibly TRBD1 on 5 matching bases. The germline V and J ends were trimmed by 0 bases and 1 base, with 22 bases remaining between them. The germline gives CDR1 SGHRS, CDR2 YFSETQ. The CDR3 sequence is 19 residues long. This CDR3 is CASSLGGGFPGRRNTEAFF. CDR3 bases: TGCGCCAGCAGCTTGGGCGGGGGGTTTCCGGGGAGGAGGAACACTGAAGCTTTCTTT.

This clone has just one count. This chain joins TRBV18 and TRBJ2-2; TRBD1 might be the D (6 bases). Germline V gene data show CDR1 as KGHSH and CDR2 as LQKENI. The CDR3 covers 12 residues. Between the trimmed V and J ends, which lost 4 bases and 10 bases, there was a span of 10 bases. This chain's CDR3 is CASSQTGAELFF. CDR3 nucleotide sequence: TGTGCCAGCTCACAGACAGGAGCGGAGCTGTTTTTT.

V is TRBV13 and J is TRBJ2-4, with 11 positions matching TRBD2. Trimming removed 3 bases from V and 0 bases from J; junction bases left unmatched: 1. This CDR3 has 16 amino acids. Looked up from germline, CDR1 is PRHDT and CDR2 is FYEKMQ (reference sequence). CDR3 in DNA: TGTGCCAGCAGCTTGACTAGCGGGGTAGCCAAAAACATTCAGTACTTC. Amino acids: CASSLTSGVAKNIQYF. The variable domain in full, completed from reference TRBV13 and TRBJ2-4, reads AAGVIQSPRHLIKEKRETATLKCYPIPRHDTVYWYQQGPGQDPQFLISFYEKMQSDKGSIPDRFSAQQFSDYHSELNMSSLELGDSALYFCASSLTSGVAKNIQYFGAGTRLSVL.

The chain has TRBV6-1 and TRBJ2-6; a possible D gene is TRBD1 (7 bases). The CDR3 sequence is 18 residues long. In germline, CDR1 is MNHNS, CDR2 SASEGT. The ends were cut back, 3 bases at V and 0 bases at J, with 15 bases in the middle. CDR3 sequence reads: CASSDGGQTISGANVLTF. The CDR3 region has the DNA TGTGCCAGCAGTGACGGGGGACAGACGATCTCTGGGGCCAACGTCCTGACTTTC.

The chain carries TRBV9 and TRBJ1-1; TRBD1 might be the D (6 bases). In germline, CDR1 is SGDLS, CDR2 YYNGEE. V lost 4 bases and J 5 bases, leaving 9 bases between the germline ends. The CDR3 runs to 12 residues. For the CDR3, the DNA is TGTGCCAGCAGCCTTGGACAGACTGAAGCTTTCTTT. This codes for CASSLGQTEAFF.

The chain uses TRBV9 and TRBJ2-2; TRBD1 might be the D (5 bases). The CDR3 loop spans 14 amino acids. CDR1 and CDR2 (germline): SGDLS, YYNGEE. With 2 bases removed from V and 5 bases from J, the gap between germline ends came to 10 bases. CDR3 sequence reads: CASSVQTATGELFF. The CDR3 DNA follows: TGTGCCAGCAGCGTGCAGACAGCAACCGGGGAGCTGTTTTTT.

Written as DNA, the CDR3 is TGCGCCAGCAGCAACGGACAGGGAGTTGCTAACTATGGCTACACCTTC. It encodes CASSNGQGVANYGYTF. The J gene is TRBJ1-2, the V gene TRBV5-1, with 8 nucleotides matching TRBD1. Trimming took 4 bases from V and 0 from J; bases not matched to a gene: 8. Per germline, CDR1 SGHRS and CDR2 YFSETQ. This CDR3 has 16 amino acids.

V usage is TRBV30 and J usage is TRBJ2-3; TRBD2 matches 8 bases. CDR3 length: 17 amino acids. Germline V gives CDR1 GTSNPN, CDR2 SVGIG (reference sequence). Trimming at V came to 4 bases and at J to 1 base, leaving 13 bases not matched to a gene. CDR3 nucleotide sequence: TGTGCCTGGACCAGCGGGGGACTCGAAGTGGGCACAGATACGCAGTATTTT. The encoded protein is CAWTSGGLEVGTDTQYF.

The gene calls are TRBV11-2 and TRBJ2-1; D ambiguous. Germline CDR1 and CDR2: SGHAT and FQNNGV. CDR3 length: 13 residues. V lost 0 bases to trimming and J lost 7 bases, with 7 bases between them. The CDR3 DNA is TGTGCCAGCAGCTTAGATCGGGCAAATGAGCAGTTCTTC. It specifies CASSLDRANEQFF.

The V and J genes are TRBV19 and TRBJ2-7; 7 nucleotides align to TRBD1. The CDR3 runs to 14 residues. V was pared by 5 bases and J by 1 base, with 5 bases of the junction left unmatched. Germline CDR1 and CDR2: LNHDA and SQIVND (reference sequence). The CDR3 spells CASSPWTGSYEQYF. The DNA for the CDR3 is TGTGCCAGTAGTCCATGGACAGGATCCTACGAGCAGTACTTC. The complete variable domain, with remaining parts taken from reference TRBV19 and TRBJ2-7, reads DGGITQSPKYLFRKEGQNVTLSCEQNLNHDAMYWYRQDPGQGLRLIYYSQIVNDFQKGDIAEGYSVSREKKESFPLTVTSAQKNPTAFYLCASSPWTGSYEQYFGPGTRLTVT.

On this clone: Other nucleotide sequences from this sample produce the same CDR3. The rearrangement uses TRBV9 and TRBJ1-1; D gene uncertain. The CDR3 is 16 amino acids. V was trimmed by 0 bases and J by 0 bases, leaving 12 bases between them. The germline gives CDR1 SGDLS, CDR2 YYNGEE. The chain's CDR3 is CASSVGGGSLNTEAFF. As DNA, the CDR3 is TGTGCCAGCAGCGTAGGGGGTGGGTCCTTGAACACTGAAGCTTTCTTT.

The chain is built from TRBV5-1 and TRBJ2-1, with a possible D match to TRBD2 (6 bases). Germline CDR1 SGHRS, CDR2 YFSETQ. Trimming removed 0 bases at V and 8 bases at J, with 15 bases between. The CDR3 contains 15 residues. The CDR3 reads CASSLAMGGPHEQFF. In DNA, the CDR3 is TGCGCCAGCAGCTTGGCAATGGGGGGACCTCATGAGCAGTTCTTC.

In its sample, this clone was seen a few times. The V call is TRBV19, the J call TRBJ1-5; 7 bases agree with TRBD1. The J segment lost 0 bases and the V segment lost 9 bases, leaving 5 bases of the junction unmatched. Germline V gene sequence: CDR1 LNHDA, CDR2 SQIVND (reference sequence). The CDR3 covers 14 residues. The CDR3 sequence: CASHRQGSNQPQHF. CDR3 coding DNA: TGTGCCAGCCACAGACAGGGTAGCAATCAGCCCCAGCATTTT.

This clone has just one count. The chain links TRBV27 to TRBJ1-1; D may be TRBD1 (6 bases). The CDR3 has 14 amino acids. Trimming cost V 4 bases and J 0 bases, with 9 bases left between them. Germline loops: CDR1 MNHEY, CDR2 SMNVEV (reference sequence). Written as DNA, the CDR3 is TGTGCCAGCAGTTCGGGGGCCTTGAACACTGAAGCTTTCTTT. Amino acids: CASSSGALNTEAFF.

The chain couples TRBV2 to TRBJ1-5; no reliable D call. V lost 3 bases and J lost 0, with 9 bases in between. The CDR3 is 15 amino acids. Germline-derived CDR1 and CDR2 are SNHLY and FYNNEI. The CDR3 sequence: CASSERHYSNQPQHF. CDR3 sequence (DNA): TGTGCCAGCAGTGAGAGGCACTATAGCAATCAGCCCCAGCATTTT.

The chain employs TRBV30 and TRBJ1-6; TRBD1 matches 7 bases. J was trimmed by 5 bases and V by 2 bases; bases with no gene match: 15. Germline CDR1 and CDR2: GTSNPN and SVGIG (reference sequence). This CDR3 contains 18 residues. The CDR3 nucleotides are TGTGCCTGGAGTTACGTCCTGAACAGGGGAAGCCATAATTCACCCCTCCACTTT. Its protein is CAWSYVLNRGSHNSPLHF.

The chain is built from TRBV6-1 and TRBJ2-7, with 8 bases fitting TRBD1. Looked up from germline, CDR1 is MNHNS and CDR2 is SASEGT. J gave up 2 bases and V 5 bases, and 8 bases lay outside the gene matches. The CDR3 contains 15 residues. The CDR3 nucleotides read TGTGCCAGCAGTCTCGGCAGGACAGGGACCTACGAGCAGTACTTC. This codes for CASSLGRTGTYEQYF.

The chain recombines TRBV10-2 with TRBJ2-1; TRBD2 might be the D (5 bases). CDR3 size: 14 residues. Germline V gene lookup returns CDR1 WSHSY and CDR2 SAAADI. The V end lost 8 bases, the J end lost 5 bases, and 16 bases lay between the germline ends. Written as DNA, the CDR3 is TGCGCCAGCCCCTTGAAGGGAGAAGACAATGAGCAGTTCTTC. Its translation is CASPLKGEDNEQFF.

The CDR3 sequence: CASRDNYGYTF. The CDR3, as DNA: TGTGCCAGTAGAGATAACTATGGCTACACCTTC. The chain is built from TRBV19 and TRBJ1-2; D gene uncertain. Between the trimmed V and J ends, which lost 6 bases and 1 base, there was a span of 3 bases. This CDR3 region has 11 residues. Per the germline V gene, CDR1 is LNHDA and CDR2 is SQIVND (reference sequence).

The chain carries TRBV4-2 and TRBJ1-1; no definite D call. V was pared by 0 bases and J by 10 bases, with 9 bases between. CDR1 and CDR2 from the germline V gene are LGHNA and YNFKEQ. This CDR3 is 12 amino acids long. This chain's CDR3 is CASSQDRDRAFF. The CDR3 region has the DNA TGTGCCAGCAGCCAAGATAGGGATAGAGCTTTCTTT.

The chain joins TRBV21-1 to TRBJ1-6. TRBV21-1 is tagged as a pseudogene. The CDR3 is 16 amino acids. The DNA for the CDR3 is TGTGCCAGCAGCAAAGGGTCTGGGGTCCGAGATTCACCCCTCCACTTT. Translation: CASSKGSGVRDSPLHF.

This chain connects TRBV6-1 to TRBJ2-7, with D perhaps matching TRBD2 (6 bases). This CDR3 has 14 amino acids. Germline V gene lookup returns CDR1 MNHNS and CDR2 SASEGT. Trimming pared 5 bases from V and 5 bases from J, leaving 16 bases between. CDR3 bases: TGTGCCAGCAGTAACGGGGGAGAAACCAACGAGCAGTACTTC. As protein: CASSNGGETNEQYF.